The present T cell receptor beta chain was sequenced within a study of identifying expanded T cells in peripheral blood. Method: immunoSEQ multiplex PCR; TCRdb's copy keeps in-frame clones and lacks some. The data contain more than 80,000 clones, about 91% of them seen just once; the ten biggest clones take up roughly 4%. Deletions cut 2 bases from V and 4 bases from J, with 12 bases between. The CDR3 consists of 15 residues. The V gene's germline CDR1 is SGHTS and CDR2 YDEGEE. The receptor comes from a person between 18 and 75 years old in good health. The material sequenced was blood. The rearrangement joins TRBV5-8 to TRBJ1-4; D call uncertain. The CDR3 protein is CASSFRRVYNEKLFF. The CDR3 DNA reads as TGTGCCAGCAGCTTTCGGAGGGTCTATAATGAAAAACTGTTTTTT.